The rows below give T cell receptor beta chains drawn from one sample of a study of identical twins. MiXCR, applied by TCRdb to the 5' RACE reads, yields one record per CDR3 protein. The sample carries roughly 1.6 million distinct CDR3 sequences, about 30% recorded once. The sequencing sample was made of cord blood. The source is a newborn girl in good health. Each CDR3 is given with its conserved first and last residue. Fields, in order: CDR3 protein, CDR3 DNA, J gene, D gene, V gene, clone size. D genes are given only for firm matches. Clone size is shown for a subset of rows, as once, few, many or a class of expanded clone.

CDR3 protein: CASSLRQKISNTGELFF
CDR3 DNA: TGTGCCAGCAGCCTCCGACAAAAAATCTCGAACACCGGGGAGCTGTTTTTT
J gene: TRBJ2-2
D gene: -
V gene: TRBV7-9
clone size: -

CDR3 protein: CASREGYNEQFF
CDR3 DNA: TGTGCCAGCAGGGAGGGCTACAATGAGCAGTTCTTC
J gene: TRBJ2-1
D gene: -
V gene: TRBV2
clone size: many

CDR3 protein: CASSSLAGGQHEQFF
CDR3 DNA: TGCGCCAGCAGCTCTCTAGCGGGGGGGCAACATGAGCAGTTCTTC
J gene: TRBJ2-1
D gene: TRBD2
V gene: TRBV5-1
clone size: -

CDR3 protein: CASSMAGGRYEQYF
CDR3 DNA: TGTGCCAGTAGTATGGCCGGAGGGCGCTACGAGCAGTACTTC
J gene: TRBJ2-7
D gene: -
V gene: TRBV19
clone size: -

CDR3 protein: CASSTGPGPSYEQYF
CDR3 DNA: TGTGCCAGCAGTACCGGACCCGGTCCCTCCTACGAGCAGTACTTC
J gene: TRBJ2-7
D gene: -
V gene: TRBV27
clone size: few

CDR3 protein: CASTGPYGYTF
CDR3 DNA: TGCGCCAGTACAGGACCCTATGGCTACACCTTC
J gene: TRBJ1-2
D gene: -
V gene: TRBV10-2
clone size: few

CDR3 protein: CASGLSQSGNRLFRRVQFF
CDR3 DNA: TGTGCTAGTGGTTTGTCCCAAAGCGGGAACAGACTCTTTCGACGGGTGCAGTTCTTC
J gene: TRBJ2-1
D gene: TRBD2
V gene: TRBV12-5
clone size: -

CDR3 protein: CAISEFSVMMNTEAFF
CDR3 DNA: TGTGCCATCAGTGAGTTTTCAGTCATGATGAACACTGAAGCTTTCTTT
J gene: TRBJ1-1
D gene: -
V gene: TRBV10-3
clone size: -

CDR3 protein: CASSQGRTVFSYEQYF
CDR3 DNA: TGCGCCAGCAGCCAAGGCCGGACAGTCTTCTCCTACGAGCAGTACTTC
J gene: TRBJ2-7
D gene: -
V gene: TRBV4-1
clone size: -

CDR3 protein: CASSPRTGYTGGYTF
CDR3 DNA: TGTGCCAGCAGCCCCAGGACAGGCTATACGGGGGGCTACACCTTC
J gene: TRBJ1-2
D gene: TRBD1
V gene: TRBV9
clone size: few

CDR3 protein: CATSDRDFKETQYF
CDR3 DNA: TGTGCCACCAGTGACCGGGACTTTAAAGAGACCCAGTACTTC
J gene: TRBJ2-5
D gene: -
V gene: TRBV24-1
clone size: -

CDR3 protein: CSARAARVNQPQHF
CDR3 DNA: TGCAGTGCTAGGGCTGCCAGGGTCAATCAGCCCCAGCATTTT
J gene: TRBJ1-5
D gene: -
V gene: TRBV20-1
clone size: few

CDR3 protein: CASNDPWTSGRSSTDTQYF
CDR3 DNA: TGTGCCAGCAATGACCCTTGGACTAGCGGGAGGTCAAGCACAGATACGCAGTATTTT
J gene: TRBJ2-3
D gene: TRBD2
V gene: TRBV6-2/TRBV6-3
clone size: few

CDR3 protein: CSAGGTVQREYPNEQFF
CDR3 DNA: TGCAGTGCCGGAGGAACCGTCCAGCGGGAGTACCCCAATGAGCAGTTCTTC
J gene: TRBJ2-1
D gene: TRBD2
V gene: TRBV20-1
clone size: once

CDR3 protein: CASSQGVVSGINEQFF
CDR3 DNA: TGTGCCAGCAGCCAAGGGGTAGTCAGCGGGATCAATGAGCAGTTCTTC
J gene: TRBJ2-1
D gene: TRBD2
V gene: TRBV4-2
clone size: few

CDR3 protein: CASSEEAGGYNEQFF
CDR3 DNA: TGTGCCAGCAGTGAGGAAGCGGGGGGATACAATGAGCAGTTCTTC
J gene: TRBJ2-1
D gene: TRBD2
V gene: TRBV2
clone size: many

CDR3 protein: CASTTEKGTDTQYF
CDR3 DNA: TGCGCCAGCACTACGGAGAAAGGCACAGATACGCAGTATTTT
J gene: TRBJ2-3
D gene: -
V gene: TRBV5-1
clone size: -

CDR3 protein: CASSPTRGGGKNIQYF
CDR3 DNA: TGTGCCAGCAGCCCGACTAGGGGGGGAGGCAAAAACATTCAGTACTTC
J gene: TRBJ2-4
D gene: -
V gene: TRBV7-2
clone size: few

CDR3 protein: CSARAKRTGEGYTF
CDR3 DNA: TGCAGTGCTAGAGCTAAGAGGACAGGGGAAGGCTACACCTTC
J gene: TRBJ1-2
D gene: TRBD1
V gene: TRBV20-1
clone size: few

CDR3 protein: CAARGGEYNEQYF
CDR3 DNA: TGTGCCGCCCGCGGGGGCGAATACAATGAGCAGTACTTC
J gene: TRBJ2-5
D gene: -
V gene: TRBV2
clone size: -

CDR3 protein: CASRRDLWDEQFF
CDR3 DNA: TGTGCCAGTAGGCGGGATCTATGGGATGAGCAGTTCTTC
J gene: TRBJ2-1
D gene: -
V gene: TRBV19
clone size: -

CDR3 protein: CASSLATGQSYEQYF
CDR3 DNA: TGTGCCAGCAGTTTAGCGACGGGACAGAGCTACGAGCAGTACTTC
J gene: TRBJ2-7
D gene: TRBD1
V gene: TRBV12-3/TRBV12-4
clone size: many

CDR3 protein: CASSLAAYNEKLFF
CDR3 DNA: TGTGCCAGCAGCTTAGCCGCTTATAATGAAAAACTGTTTTTT
J gene: TRBJ1-4
D gene: -
V gene: TRBV7-6
clone size: few

CDR3 protein: CAIKAGETSTDTQYF
CDR3 DNA: TGTGCCATCAAGGCAGGCGAAACTAGCACAGATACGCAGTATTTT
J gene: TRBJ2-3
D gene: -
V gene: TRBV10-3
clone size: -

CDR3 protein: CASSYDGRNQPQHF
CDR3 DNA: TGTGCCAGCAGTTACGATGGACGGAACCAGCCCCAGCATTTT
J gene: TRBJ1-5
D gene: -
V gene: TRBV6-2/TRBV6-3
clone size: -

CDR3 protein: CASSQDRAGFKQPQHF
CDR3 DNA: TGTGCCAGCAGCCAAGATCGAGCAGGTTTTAAACAGCCCCAGCATTTT
J gene: TRBJ1-5
D gene: -
V gene: TRBV4-2
clone size: few

CDR3 protein: CASSLGGFSSYNEQFF
CDR3 DNA: TGCGCCAGCAGCTTGGGGGGGTTTAGCTCCTACAATGAGCAGTTCTTC
J gene: TRBJ2-1
D gene: -
V gene: TRBV5-1
clone size: few

CDR3 protein: CASSQVPWEGYTF
CDR3 DNA: TGTGCCAGCAGCCAAGTCCCGTGGGAAGGCTACACCTTC
J gene: TRBJ1-2
D gene: -
V gene: TRBV3-1
clone size: few

CDR3 protein: CATSREQASNQPQHF
CDR3 DNA: TGTGCCACCAGCAGAGAACAGGCAAGCAATCAGCCCCAGCATTTT
J gene: TRBJ1-5
D gene: -
V gene: TRBV15
clone size: once

CDR3 protein: CASSFGTSGEYNEQYF
CDR3 DNA: TGCGCCAGCAGCTTCGGGACTAGCGGTGAATACAATGAGCAGTACTTC
J gene: TRBJ2-7
D gene: TRBD2
V gene: TRBV5-1
clone size: few

CDR3 protein: CASSFLPSYNEQFF
CDR3 DNA: TGTGCCAGCAGTTTTCTACCTTCCTACAATGAGCAGTTCTTC
J gene: TRBJ2-1
D gene: -
V gene: TRBV12-3/TRBV12-4
clone size: -

CDR3 protein: CATRGTGGTNEKLFF
CDR3 DNA: TGTGCCACCCGAGGGACAGGGGGGACTAATGAAAAACTGTTTTTT
J gene: TRBJ1-4
D gene: TRBD1
V gene: TRBV10-3
clone size: -

CDR3 protein: CASSVGTRGSLYNEQYF
CDR3 DNA: TGTGCCAGCAGCGTAGGTACGAGGGGGTCCCTCTACAATGAGCAGTACTTC
J gene: TRBJ2-5
D gene: -
V gene: TRBV9
clone size: -

CDR3 protein: CASRWGQGNEQFF
CDR3 DNA: TGTGCCAGCAGGTGGGGACAGGGCAATGAGCAGTTCTTC
J gene: TRBJ2-1
D gene: TRBD1
V gene: TRBV2
clone size: -

CDR3 protein: CASSQVSGSSYNEQFF
CDR3 DNA: TGTGCCAGCAGCCAAGTGAGCGGGAGCTCCTACAATGAGCAGTTCTTC
J gene: TRBJ2-1
D gene: TRBD2
V gene: TRBV3-1
clone size: -

CDR3 protein: CASRNRGSFYGYTF
CDR3 DNA: TGTGCCAGCAGAAACAGGGGGAGCTTCTATGGCTACACCTTC
J gene: TRBJ1-2
D gene: TRBD1
V gene: TRBV6-2/TRBV6-3
clone size: few

CDR3 protein: CSASQGGGNSPLHF
CDR3 DNA: TGCAGTGCTAGTCAGGGGGGGGGTAATTCACCCCTCCACTTT
J gene: TRBJ1-6
D gene: TRBD1
V gene: TRBV20-1
clone size: few

CDR3 protein: CSVCSGSTSYNEQFF
CDR3 DNA: TGCAGCGTATGTAGCGGGAGCACTTCTTACAATGAGCAGTTCTTC
J gene: TRBJ2-1
D gene: TRBD2
V gene: TRBV29-1
clone size: many

CDR3 protein: CASSLGGTGANVLTF
CDR3 DNA: TGTGCCAGCAGCTTAGGAGGGACTGGGGCCAACGTCCTGACTTTC
J gene: TRBJ2-6
D gene: -
V gene: TRBV5-1
clone size: many

CDR3 protein: CASSIETGTGVDTQYF
CDR3 DNA: TGTGCCAGTAGTATAGAAACCGGGACAGGGGTAGATACGCAGTATTTT
J gene: TRBJ2-3
D gene: TRBD1
V gene: TRBV19
clone size: -

CDR3 protein: CASSQVDRLVGQYF
CDR3 DNA: TGTGCCAGCAGCCAAGTTGATCGGCTAGTTGGACAGTACTTC
J gene: TRBJ2-5
D gene: -
V gene: TRBV4-2
clone size: few

CDR3 protein: CSARPPRTSGASSYNEQFF
CDR3 DNA: TGCAGTGCTAGACCACCTAGGACTAGCGGGGCTAGCTCCTACAATGAGCAGTTCTTC
J gene: TRBJ2-1
D gene: TRBD2
V gene: TRBV20-1
clone size: few

CDR3 protein: CASSGPREAIGELFF
CDR3 DNA: TGTGCCAGCAGCGGGCCTCGGGAGGCCATCGGGGAGCTGTTTTTT
J gene: TRBJ2-2
D gene: TRBD2
V gene: TRBV25-1
clone size: -

CDR3 protein: CATSVFLTSGSHNEQFF
CDR3 DNA: TGTGCCACCAGCGTCTTCCTCACTAGCGGGAGCCACAATGAGCAGTTCTTC
J gene: TRBJ2-1
D gene: TRBD2
V gene: TRBV24-1
clone size: -

CDR3 protein: CASSQILSTDTQYF
CDR3 DNA: TGCGCCAGCAGCCAGATCCTAAGCACAGATACGCAGTATTTT
J gene: TRBJ2-3
D gene: -
V gene: TRBV4-1
clone size: many